A selection of T cell receptor beta chains follows, all from one sample in a study of blood T cells in healthy people across ages. TCRdb called the 5' RACE reads again in MiXCR, with one record for every CDR3 protein. The table shows some 930,000 distinct CDR3 sequences, with under 35% occurring only once. The same sample was also studied in work on T cells of mothers and their children.

The material sequenced was blood. The receptors here all came from a woman aged 40 to 49 in good health. Each CDR3 is given with its conserved first and last residue. The D gene is left open where the match is weak. Size is omitted from some rows. Given values are once, few, many or a class for expanded clones.

TRBJ2-5	TRBV7-2	-	-	CASSLGQQETQHF	TGTGCCAGCAGCTTAGGTCAGCAAGAGACCCAGCACTTC
TRBJ1-2	TRBV29-1	many	-	CSVEDPGAALRGYTF	TGCAGCGTTGAAGATCCGGGAGCAGCTCTGAGGGGCTACACCTTC
TRBJ2-7	TRBV27	-	-	CASSLGTAHTYEQYF	TGTGCCAGCAGTTTAGGAACAGCTCACACCTACGAGCAGTACTTC
TRBJ1-5	TRBV6-5	few	-	CASSYLTKYSNQPQHF	TGTGCCAGCAGTTACCTGACGAAATATAGCAATCAGCCCCAGCATTTT
TRBJ2-3	TRBV7-9	few	TRBD2	CASSLALAGDHITDTQYF	TGTGCCAGCAGCTTAGCCCTAGCGGGGGACCACATCACAGATACGCAGTATTTT
TRBJ2-3	TRBV4-1	-	TRBD2	CASSPYGGASPTDTQYF	TGCGCCAGCAGCCCCTACGGGGGGGCTTCCCCCACAGATACGCAGTATTTT
TRBJ1-2	TRBV20-1	few	-	CSASDGGNGYTF	TGCAGTGCTTCGGACGGGGGGAACGGCTACACCTTC
TRBJ1-1	TRBV2	-	-	CASRPTGRRDTEAFF	TGTGCCAGCAGGCCCACAGGGCGAAGGGACACTGAAGCTTTCTTT
TRBJ1-5	TRBV3-1	few	-	CASSQVPLAPQHF	TGTGCCAGCAGCCAGGTTCCTCTTGCGCCCCAGCATTTT
TRBJ2-3	TRBV28	-	-	CASSFAGQGRTDTQYF	TGTGCCAGCAGTTTTGCAGGCCAGGGAAGAACAGATACGCAGTATTTT
TRBJ2-5	TRBV5-1	many	TRBD1	CASSSDRGRGEETQYF	TGCGCCAGCAGCTCCGACAGGGGTCGAGGGGAAGAGACCCAGTACTTC
TRBJ2-1	TRBV5-5	-	TRBD2	CASTTRLQSGGANEQFF	TGTGCCAGCACAACCCGACTACAGAGCGGGGGGGCAAATGAGCAGTTCTTC
TRBJ2-4	TRBV18	few	-	CASSPSQGNIQYF	TGTGCCAGCTCACCAAGTCAGGGAAACATTCAGTACTTC
TRBJ2-7	TRBV18	-	-	CASSPRTAAGYEQYF	TGTGCCAGCTCACCACGGACAGCCGCTGGATACGAGCAGTACTTC
TRBJ2-4	TRBV6-2/TRBV6-3	few	TRBD2	CASSYGLALNIQYF	TGTGCCAGCAGTTACGGACTAGCGTTGAACATTCAGTACTTC
TRBJ1-4	TRBV7-9	-	TRBD1	CASSTNRGYGEKLFF	TGTGCCAGCAGCACTAACAGGGGCTACGGGGAAAAACTGTTTTTT
TRBJ1-2	TRBV6-4	-	-	CASRGNRANYGYTF	TGTGCCAGCAGGGGGAACAGAGCTAACTATGGCTACACCTTC
TRBJ2-5	TRBV5-5	-	-	CASSLTRLEETQYF	TGTGCCAGCAGCCTAACTCGGCTCGAGGAGACCCAGTACTTC
TRBJ2-1	TRBV5-1	-	-	CAGSLAGATYNEQFF	TGCGCCGGCAGCTTGGCCGGGGCCACCTACAATGAGCAGTTCTTC
TRBJ1-6	TRBV11-2	few	TRBD1	CASSFIRGDSPLHF	TGTGCCAGCAGCTTTATCAGGGGGGATTCACCCCTCCACTTT
TRBJ1-3	TRBV5-1	-	TRBD1	CASSLAPAGTGRNTIYF	TGCGCCAGCAGCTTGGCGCCTGCCGGGACAGGAAGAAACACCATATATTTT
TRBJ1-1	TRBV10-3	many	TRBD1	CAIMPTGGRVVGAFF	TGTGCCATCATGCCCACAGGGGGCCGGGTAGTAGGAGCTTTCTTT
TRBJ1-1	TRBV6-1	-	-	CASSENEAGNTEAFF	TGTGCCAGCAGTGAAAACGAGGCAGGGAACACTGAAGCTTTCTTT
TRBJ2-5	TRBV7-2	many	-	CASSLGYTKETQYF	TGTGCCAGCAGCTTAGGGTACACGAAAGAGACCCAGTACTTC
TRBJ1-5	TRBV6-2/TRBV6-3	-	-	CASSYMGLEGPSNQPQHF	TGTGCCAGCAGTTACATGGGCCTCGAGGGGCCTAGCAATCAGCCCCAGCATTTT
TRBJ2-3	TRBV7-9	-	-	CASSPRGHTDTQYF	TGTGCCAGCAGCCCTCGGGGCCACACAGATACGCAGTATTTT
TRBJ2-1	TRBV24-1	-	-	CATSGGWANEQFF	TGTGCCACCAGTGGTGGTTGGGCCAATGAGCAGTTCTTC
TRBJ1-4	TRBV6-6	-	-	CASSYGGREDNEKLFF	TGTGCCAGCAGTTACGGGGGGCGCGAGGATAATGAAAAACTGTTTTTT
TRBJ1-6	TRBV12-3/TRBV12-4	-	TRBD1	CASIRGIGYNSPLHF	TGTGCCAGCATCAGGGGGATTGGGTATAATTCACCCCTCCACTTT
TRBJ2-3	TRBV6-1	few	TRBD1	CASSEALGQGADTQYF	TGTGCCAGCAGTGAAGCTTTGGGACAGGGGGCAGATACGCAGTATTTT
TRBJ2-1	TRBV27	few	TRBD1	CASRPGTGGGNEQFF	TGTGCCAGCAGGCCCGGGACAGGGGGTGGTAATGAGCAGTTCTTC
TRBJ2-5	TRBV5-5	many	-	CASSLYDGGETQYF	TGTGCCAGCAGCTTGTATGACGGGGGCGAGACCCAGTACTTC
TRBJ1-2	TRBV5-1	-	TRBD1	CASRSGTDILNYGYTF	TGCGCCAGCAGGTCCGGGACAGACATATTGAACTATGGCTACACCTTC
TRBJ2-7	TRBV10-3	many	-	CAISESRVSRAYEQYF	TGTGCCATCAGTGAGTCGAGGGTAAGCAGGGCCTACGAGCAGTACTTC
TRBJ2-1	TRBV4-1	few	-	CASSQEHSGQFF	TGCGCCAGCAGCCAAGAGCACTCGGGGCAGTTCTTC
TRBJ2-2	TRBV4-1	-	-	CASSQDKGRTGELFF	TGCGCCAGCAGCCAAGATAAGGGGCGCACCGGGGAGCTGTTTTTT
TRBJ1-6	TRBV18	-	-	CASSPDSLLNSPLHF	TGTGCCAGCTCACCGGACAGCCTTTTGAATTCACCCCTCCACTTT
TRBJ1-1	TRBV20-1	-	-	CSARIIGTGSRTEAFF	TGCAGTGCTAGAATTATTGGGACGGGGTCGAGAACTGAAGCTTTCTTT
TRBJ1-5	TRBV5-1	many	-	CASSLGGDQPQHF	TGCGCCAGCAGCTTGGGCGGGGATCAGCCCCAGCATTTT
TRBJ2-3	TRBV2	many	-	CASSDERVTQYF	TGTGCCAGCAGTGACGAACGAGTTACGCAGTATTTT